This section outlines one T cell receptor (beta chain) sequence together with its context. What it binds is unknown. This record comes from a study of radiotherapy plus CTLA-4 blockade in lung cancer. Background on the study: There were objective responses in approximately 20% of patients, and around 31% had disease control. Study-wide points: After treatment with radiotherapy plus ipilimumab, TCR clones that came from the tumor expanded in blood. According to reports, early shifts in blood T cell clones, alongside interferon-beta, forecast response most accurately.

TCRdb's table, derived via immunoSEQ multiplex PCR, lists solely in-frame clones and lacks some. The sample has roughly 86,000 clones, roughly four fifths seen once. CTLA-4 blockade using ipilimumab, together with focal radiation, was received by patients with chemo-refractory metastatic non-small-cell lung cancer. Germline V gives CDR1 LNHDA, CDR2 SQIVND (reference sequence). This CDR3 is 13 amino acids long. V gave up 2 bases and J gave up 10 bases; unmatched junction bases: 5. The rearrangement uses TRBV19 and TRBJ1-1, with 9 bases that match TRBD1. This sequence was found in a human donor with non-small cell lung cancer who had stable disease on radiotherapy plus ipilimumab. The specimen was peripheral blood, collected from a patient treated with radiotherapy plus ipilimumab. CDR3 sequence: CASSILTGGGAFF. CDR3 nucleotide sequence: TGTGCCAGTAGTATACTCACAGGGGGCGGAGCTTTCTTT.